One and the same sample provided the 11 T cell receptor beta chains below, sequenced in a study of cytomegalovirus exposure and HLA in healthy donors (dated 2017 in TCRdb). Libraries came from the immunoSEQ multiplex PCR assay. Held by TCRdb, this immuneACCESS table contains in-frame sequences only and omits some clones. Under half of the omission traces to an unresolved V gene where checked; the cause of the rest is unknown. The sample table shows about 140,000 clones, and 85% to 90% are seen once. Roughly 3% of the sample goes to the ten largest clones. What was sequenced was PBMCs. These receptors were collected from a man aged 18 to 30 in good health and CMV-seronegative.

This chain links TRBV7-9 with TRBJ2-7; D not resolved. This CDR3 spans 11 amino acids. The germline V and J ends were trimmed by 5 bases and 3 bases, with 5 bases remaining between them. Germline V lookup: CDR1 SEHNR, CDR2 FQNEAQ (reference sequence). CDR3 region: CASSEHYEQYF. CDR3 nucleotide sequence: TGTGCCAGCAGCGAGCACTACGAGCAGTACTTC.

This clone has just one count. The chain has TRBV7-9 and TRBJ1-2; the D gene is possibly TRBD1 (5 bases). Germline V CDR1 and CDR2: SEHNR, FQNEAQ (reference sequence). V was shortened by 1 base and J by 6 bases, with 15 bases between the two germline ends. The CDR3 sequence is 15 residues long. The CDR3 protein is CASSLDFRGFNGYTF. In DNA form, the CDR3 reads TGTGCCAGCAGCTTAGATTTTCGGGGGTTTAATGGCTACACCTTC.

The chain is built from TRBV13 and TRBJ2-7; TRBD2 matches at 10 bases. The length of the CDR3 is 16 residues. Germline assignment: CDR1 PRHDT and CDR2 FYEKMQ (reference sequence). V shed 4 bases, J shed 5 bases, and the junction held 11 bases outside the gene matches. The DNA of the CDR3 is TGTGCCAGCAGCTCCCCCTCTAGCGGGAGAATCAACGAGCAGTACTTC. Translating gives CASSSPSSGRINEQYF.

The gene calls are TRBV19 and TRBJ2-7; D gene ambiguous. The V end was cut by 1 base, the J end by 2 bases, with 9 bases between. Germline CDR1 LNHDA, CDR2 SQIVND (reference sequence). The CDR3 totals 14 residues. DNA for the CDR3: TGTGCCAGTAGTATAGTTGGCAATGCCTACGAGCAGTACTTC. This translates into CASSIVGNAYEQYF. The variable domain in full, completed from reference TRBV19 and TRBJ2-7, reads DGGITQSPKYLFRKEGQNVTLSCEQNLNHDAMYWYRQDPGQGLRLIYYSQIVNDFQKGDIAEGYSVSREKKESFPLTVTSAQKNPTAFYLCASSIVGNAYEQYFGPGTRLTVT.

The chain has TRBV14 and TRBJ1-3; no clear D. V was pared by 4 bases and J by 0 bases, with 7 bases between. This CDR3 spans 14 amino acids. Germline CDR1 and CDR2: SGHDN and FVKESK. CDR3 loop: CASSPRDSGNTIYF. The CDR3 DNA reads TGTGCCAGCAGCCCAAGAGACTCTGGAAACACCATATATTTT.

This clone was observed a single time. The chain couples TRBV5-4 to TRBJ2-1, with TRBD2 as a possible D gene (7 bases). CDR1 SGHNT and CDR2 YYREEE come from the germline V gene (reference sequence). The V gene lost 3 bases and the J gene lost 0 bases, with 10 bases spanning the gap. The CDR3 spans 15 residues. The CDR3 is CASSWGGASYNEQFF. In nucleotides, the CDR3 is TGTGCCAGCAGCTGGGGGGGGGCCTCCTACAATGAGCAGTTCTTC. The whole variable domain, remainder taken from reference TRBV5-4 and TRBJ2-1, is ETGVTQSPTHLIKTRGQQVTLRCSSQSGHNTVSWYQQALGQGPQFIFQYYREEENGRGNFPPRFSGLQFPNYSSELNVNALELDDSALYLCASSWGGASYNEQFFGPGTRLTVL.

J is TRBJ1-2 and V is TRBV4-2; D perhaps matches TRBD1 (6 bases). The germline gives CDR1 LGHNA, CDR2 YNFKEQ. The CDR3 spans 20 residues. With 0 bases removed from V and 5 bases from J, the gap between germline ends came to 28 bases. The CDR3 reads CASSQDVSVQGRIGVYGYTF. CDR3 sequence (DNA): TGTGCCAGCAGCCAAGATGTTTCAGTACAGGGACGTATTGGGGTTTATGGCTACACCTTC.

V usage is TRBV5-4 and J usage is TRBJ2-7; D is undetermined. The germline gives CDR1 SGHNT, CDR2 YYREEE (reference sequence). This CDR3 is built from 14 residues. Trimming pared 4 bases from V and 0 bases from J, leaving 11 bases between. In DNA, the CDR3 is TGTGCCAGCAGCCCGAGCGCAGACTCCTACGAGCAGTACTTC. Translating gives CASSPSADSYEQYF. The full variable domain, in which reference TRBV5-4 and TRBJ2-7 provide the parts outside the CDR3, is ETGVTQSPTHLIKTRGQQVTLRCSSQSGHNTVSWYQQALGQGPQFIFQYYREEENGRGNFPPRFSGLQFPNYSSELNVNALELDDSALYLCASSPSADSYEQYFGPGTRLTVT.

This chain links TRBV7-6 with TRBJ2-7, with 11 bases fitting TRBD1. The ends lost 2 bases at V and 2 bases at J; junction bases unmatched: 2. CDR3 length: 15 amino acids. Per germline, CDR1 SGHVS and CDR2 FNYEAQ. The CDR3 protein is CASSLKDRGPYEQYF. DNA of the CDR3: TGTGCCAGCAGCTTAAAGGACAGGGGGCCCTACGAGCAGTACTTC.

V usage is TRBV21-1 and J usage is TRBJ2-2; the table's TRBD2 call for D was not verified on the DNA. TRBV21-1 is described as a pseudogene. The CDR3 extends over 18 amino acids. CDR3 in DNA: TGTGCCAGCAGCAAAGCGGATTGGGGAGGGGCGGACACCGGGGAGCTGTTTTTT. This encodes CASSKADWGGADTGELFF.

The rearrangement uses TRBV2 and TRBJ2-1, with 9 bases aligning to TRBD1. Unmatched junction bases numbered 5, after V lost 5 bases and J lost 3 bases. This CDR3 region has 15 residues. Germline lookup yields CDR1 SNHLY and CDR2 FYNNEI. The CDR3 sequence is CASSSDRGNYNEQFF. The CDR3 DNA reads TGTGCCAGCAGTTCGGACAGGGGTAACTACAATGAGCAGTTCTTC.